This is a list of T cell receptor beta chains from one sample in a study of sequential checkpoint blockade in melanoma. Some clones are missing from TCRdb's copy, which holds only in-frame ones; the method was immunoSEQ multiplex PCR. Among about 20,000 clones listed, 65% to 90% were seen once. The sample in question was CD8+ T cells sorted from blood (inferred from file names), obtained from a patient given nivolumab and ipilimumab in sequence. These receptors all stem from a human donor with melanoma. The CDR3 runs from the conserved cysteine through the conserved F or W. Each record gives: J gene, V gene, CDR3 protein.

>TRBJ1-1|TRBV2
CASGMEGGRTEAFF
>TRBJ1-1|TRBV11-1
CASSLARVPTGTEAFF
>TRBJ1-2|TRBV29-1
CSVVTGGGYTF
>TRBJ2-1|TRBV10-3
CAIMGQGADNEQFF
>TRBJ2-2|TRBV2
CASSYGQGPAGELFF
>TRBJ1-1|TRBV19
CASSIRTANTEAFF
>TRBJ1-1|TRBV10-3
CAISEPDRGRTEAFF
>TRBJ2-7|TRBV4-2
CASSQEGTVSYEQYF
>TRBJ2-1|TRBV19
CASSPGGNEQFF
>TRBJ2-7|TRBV27
CASSLRGFGEQYF
>TRBJ2-3|TRBV6-5
CASRTAGGPAGTQYF
>TRBJ2-5|TRBV7-6
CASSLDAGQETQYF
>TRBJ2-5|TRBV6-5
CASSYSSRGLQETQYF
>TRBJ1-4|TRBV5-5
CASSSAPGTGDEKLFF
>TRBJ1-2|TRBV4-3
CASSQAFDSSVHGYTF
>TRBJ1-2|TRBV6-5
CASSYSPQDGYTF
>TRBJ1-4|TRBV7-9
CASSLARDKPMGGKLFF
>TRBJ1-4|TRBV6-5
CASSYSSAYRDEKLFF
>TRBJ1-1|TRBV27
CASSLLQGAPNEAFF
>TRBJ2-4|TRBV7-6
CASSPTPPYTGSKNIQYF
>TRBJ2-7|TRBV4-3
CASSRGTAPSYEQYF
>TRBJ1-2|TRBV11-2
CASSSHRDRGLDYGYTF
>TRBJ1-1|TRBV28
CASSFSGGGTEAFF
>TRBJ1-1|TRBV29-1
CSVAGGEGHTEAFF
>TRBJ1-5|TRBV4-1
CASSQDPTGGGQPQHF
>TRBJ2-1|TRBV27
CASRTGGLYNEQFF
>TRBJ2-1|TRBV18
CASSRGQHEQFF
>TRBJ2-5|TRBV9
CASSPKGGVETQYF
>TRBJ1-5|TRBV19
CASSARGVFWAQPQHF
>TRBJ2-3|TRBV25-1
CASSGWGEEGTDTQYF
>TRBJ2-7|TRBV5-8
CASSSGTAYTSYEQYF
>TRBJ2-7|TRBV25-1
CATVGGTHAYEQYF
>TRBJ1-6|TRBV7-9
CASSSTGVSSPLHF
>TRBJ2-7|TRBV14
CASSWDWREQYF
>TRBJ2-1|TRBV7-6
CASSLSPSGTSGYNEQFF
>TRBJ2-7|TRBV27
CASSFGRGPSYEQYF
>TRBJ2-7|TRBV29-1
CSVQGAETNYEQYF
>TRBJ2-4|TRBV9
CASSAPGTGVSIQYF
>TRBJ1-6|TRBV6-5
CASSYRGMESPLHF
>TRBJ2-3|TRBV11-2
CASSLGTITITDTQYF